This entry is about one T cell receptor (beta chain). Its antigen is still unknown. The data stem from a study of cytomegalovirus exposure and HLA in healthy donors. In the study overall: HLA-typed donors were the source of around 85 million unique TCRs held in an early data release.

Primers included in the PCR were 60 Vbeta and 13 Jbeta primers. Some clones are missing from TCRdb's copy, which holds only in-frame ones; the method was immunoSEQ multiplex PCR. Of over 150,000 clones listed, approximately 80% are singletons. There were likely unrecorded immune exposures, though donors were nominally healthy when sampled. Overall study results and limits: TCR beta chain V- and J-gene trimming was linked, in a later analysis, to a missense variant in DCLRE1C.

From germline, CDR1 is LGHNA and CDR2 YSLEER. Trimming took 8 bases from V and 8 from J, leaving 22 bases between them. This CDR3 spans 15 amino acids. The sequence was collected from a young man in good health and CMV-seropositive. The chain has TRBV4-3 and TRBJ2-4, with D maybe TRBD1 (6 bases). Specimen: PBMCs. CDR3 sequence reads: CASCPRGRWVDIQYF. The CDR3 DNA reads as TGCGCCAGCTGTCCCAGGGGCCGGTGGGTTGACATTCAGTACTTC.